The sequence of this T cell receptor (beta chain) was determined in a study of identical twins. TCRdb recomputed calls from the 5' RACE reads with MiXCR, one row per CDR3 protein. The data show some 1,600,000 distinct CDR3 sequences, around a third seen once. V shed 4 bases, J shed 5 bases, and the junction held 8 bases outside the gene matches. The CDR3 has 15 amino acids. Germline CDR1 is ENHRY and CDR2 is SYGVKD. This clonotype was observed a handful of times. This TCR came from a newborn girl in good health. Sequenced: cord blood. The chain recombines TRBV10-3 with TRBJ1-2; 9 nucleotides line up with TRBD1. The DNA for the CDR3 is TGTGCCATCAGTGGGTCAGACAGGGGGAGTTATGGCTACACCTTC. Residues: CAISGSDRGSYGYTF.